This TCR beta chain derives from a study of shared T cell receptors in the human thymus. Clones were read by immunoSEQ multiplex PCR, and TCRdb kept only the in-frame ones, dropping some. Of roughly 710,000 clones in the sample, 70% to 90% were seen once. This sample was shared with a second study, whose subject was human thymus T cells.

This clonotype was sampled from a girl under three years old with a congenital heart defect. Input material: thymocytes.

CDR3 bases: TGCGCCAGCAGCTTGAAGGTCGACAGGGGATGGGGTGGCTACACCTTC. It translates to CASSLKVDRGWGGYTF. This rearrangement joins TRBV5-1 to TRBJ1-2; 8 nucleotides align to TRBD1. Germline V gene sequence: CDR1 SGHRS, CDR2 YFSETQ. The CDR3 contains 16 residues. V trimming: 1 base; J trimming: 7 bases; junction bases outside the gene matches: 12.